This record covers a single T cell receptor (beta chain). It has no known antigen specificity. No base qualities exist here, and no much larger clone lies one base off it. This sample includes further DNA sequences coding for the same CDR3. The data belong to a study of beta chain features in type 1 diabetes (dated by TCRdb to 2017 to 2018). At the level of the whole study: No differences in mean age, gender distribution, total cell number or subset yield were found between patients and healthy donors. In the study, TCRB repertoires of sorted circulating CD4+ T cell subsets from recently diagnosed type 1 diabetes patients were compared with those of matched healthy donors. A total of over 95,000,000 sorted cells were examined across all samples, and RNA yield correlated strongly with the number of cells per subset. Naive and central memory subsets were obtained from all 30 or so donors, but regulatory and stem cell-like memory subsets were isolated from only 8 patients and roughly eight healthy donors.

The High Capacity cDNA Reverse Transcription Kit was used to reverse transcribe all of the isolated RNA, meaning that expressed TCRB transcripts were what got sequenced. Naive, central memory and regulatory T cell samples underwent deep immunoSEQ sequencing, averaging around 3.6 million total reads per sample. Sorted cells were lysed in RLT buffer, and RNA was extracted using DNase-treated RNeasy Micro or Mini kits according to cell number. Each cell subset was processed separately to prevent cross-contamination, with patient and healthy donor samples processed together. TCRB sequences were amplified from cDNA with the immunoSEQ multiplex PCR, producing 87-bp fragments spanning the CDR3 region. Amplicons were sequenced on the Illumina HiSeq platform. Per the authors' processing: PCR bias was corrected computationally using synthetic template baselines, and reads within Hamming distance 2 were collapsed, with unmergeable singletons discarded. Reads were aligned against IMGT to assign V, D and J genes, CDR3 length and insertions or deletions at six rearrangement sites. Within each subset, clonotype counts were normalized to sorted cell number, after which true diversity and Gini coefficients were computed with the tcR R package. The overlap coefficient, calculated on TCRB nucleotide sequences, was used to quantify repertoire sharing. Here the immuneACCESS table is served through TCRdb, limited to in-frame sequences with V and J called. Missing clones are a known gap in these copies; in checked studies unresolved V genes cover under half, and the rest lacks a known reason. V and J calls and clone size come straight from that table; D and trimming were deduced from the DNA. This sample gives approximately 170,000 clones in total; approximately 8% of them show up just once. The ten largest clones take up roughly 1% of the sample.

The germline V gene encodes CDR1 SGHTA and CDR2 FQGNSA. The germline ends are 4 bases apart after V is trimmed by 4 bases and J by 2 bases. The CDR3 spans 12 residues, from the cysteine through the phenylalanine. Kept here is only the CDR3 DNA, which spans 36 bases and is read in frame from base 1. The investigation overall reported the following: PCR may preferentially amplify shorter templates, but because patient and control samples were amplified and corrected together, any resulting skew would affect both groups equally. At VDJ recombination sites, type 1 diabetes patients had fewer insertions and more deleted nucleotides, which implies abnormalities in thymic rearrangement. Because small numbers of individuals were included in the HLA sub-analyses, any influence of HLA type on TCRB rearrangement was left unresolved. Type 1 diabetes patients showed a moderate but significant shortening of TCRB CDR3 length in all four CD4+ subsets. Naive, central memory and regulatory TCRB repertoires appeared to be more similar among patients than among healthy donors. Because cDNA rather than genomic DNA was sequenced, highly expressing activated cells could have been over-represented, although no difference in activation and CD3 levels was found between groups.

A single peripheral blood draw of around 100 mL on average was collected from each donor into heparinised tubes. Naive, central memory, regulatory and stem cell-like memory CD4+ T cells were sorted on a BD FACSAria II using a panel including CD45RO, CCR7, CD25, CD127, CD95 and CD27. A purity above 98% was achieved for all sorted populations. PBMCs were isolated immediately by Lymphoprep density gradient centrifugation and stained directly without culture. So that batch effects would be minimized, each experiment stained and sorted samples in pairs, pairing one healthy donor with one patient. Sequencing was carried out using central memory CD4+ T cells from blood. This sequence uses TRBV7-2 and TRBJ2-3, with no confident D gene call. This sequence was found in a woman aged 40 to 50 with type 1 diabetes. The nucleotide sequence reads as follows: TGTGCCAGCAGCTCCTCCACAGATACGCAGTATTTT. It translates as CASSSSTDTQYF.